The rows below give T cell receptor beta chains drawn from one sample of a study of blood T cell repertoires in COVID-19. Data came from immunoSEQ multiplex PCR; TCRdb stores just in-frame clones and leaves some out. There are about 220,000 clones in the sample; roughly 82% occur only once, and about 2.1% lies in the top ten. Sequenced material: peripheral blood. These receptors all stem from a man aged 35 to 55 who had recovered from COVID-19. Both conserved end residues are part of each CDR3. A D gene is named only where the DNA matches it firmly. Some rows have no size entry. The others give once, few or many, or a class for an expanded clone.

>TRBJ1-1|TRBV6-2/TRBV6-3|-|-
TGTGCCAGCAGTTACAACTTGAACACTGAAGCTTTCTTT
CASSYNLNTEAFF
>TRBJ1-5|TRBV10-1|-|TRBD1
TGCGCCAGCAGAAGAGACAGGGTCGGCGATCAGCCCCAGCATTTT
CASRRDRVGDQPQHF
>TRBJ2-3|TRBV30|-|-
TGTGCCTGGAGTAGGGTTAGGCAAGGGGGAGATACGCAGTATTTT
CAWSRVRQGGDTQYF
>TRBJ2-3|TRBV6-2/TRBV6-3|-|TRBD2
TGTGCCAGCAGCATAGCGGGAGAGTTGGGGAGAAGCACAGATACGCAGTATTTT
CASSIAGELGRSTDTQYF
>TRBJ1-2|TRBV29-1|-|-
TGCAGCGTTTCCCCCAGGGACTATGGCTACACCTTC
CSVSPRDYGYTF
>TRBJ1-1|TRBV14|-|-
TGTGCCAGCAGCCCCCGACAGTTAATGACCGAAGCTTTCTTT
CASSPRQLMTEAFF
>TRBJ1-6|TRBV30|-|-
TGTGCCGGCGAAACAGGATCACCCCTCCACTTT
CAGETGSPLHF
>TRBJ2-5|TRBV19|-|TRBD1
TGTGCCACCGCCGAGGACAGGCTGCAAGAGACCCAGTACTTC
CATAEDRLQETQYF
>TRBJ2-3|TRBV27|-|-
TGTGCCAGCAGTTTATCGAGGGCGAGCACAGATACGCAGTATTTT
CASSLSRASTDTQYF
>TRBJ1-1|TRBV9|-|-
TGTGCCAGCAGCTACCGGGACAACATGAACACTGAAGCTTTCTTT
CASSYRDNMNTEAFF
>TRBJ1-3|TRBV10-2|few|TRBD1
TGCGCCAGCAGGGGGACAGGAGCGGGAAACACCATATATTTT
CASRGTGAGNTIYF
>TRBJ2-1|TRBV7-6|-|TRBD2
TGTGCCAGCAGCTTAGTGGCTAGCGGGAGGGCCCTCCACAATGAGCAGTTCTTC
CASSLVASGRALHNEQFF